Listed below are T cell receptor beta chains from one sample, sequenced in a study of blood T cell repertoires in COVID-19. Some clones are missing from TCRdb's copy, which holds only in-frame ones; the method was immunoSEQ multiplex PCR. The table lists 310,000 or so clones, roughly nine tenths of them singletons. The sequencing input was PBMCs or T cells enriched from blood (not recorded which). The receptors originated from a woman aged 30 to 39 who had recovered from COVID-19. The CDR3 runs from the conserved cysteine through the conserved F or W. Each record gives: V gene, J gene, clone size, D gene, CDR3 protein, CDR3 DNA. D genes are given only for firm matches. Only some rows state a clone size, as once, few, many or a class for expanded clones.

V: TRBV25-1; J: TRBJ1-1; size: -; D: -; CDR3: CASRSGSGRAFF; DNA: TGTGCCAGCAGATCGGGCTCGGGGAGAGCTTTCTTT
V: TRBV2; J: TRBJ1-2; size: few; D: -; CDR3: CASSEGTLYGYTF; DNA: TGTGCCAGCAGTGAGGGGACACTGTATGGCTACACCTTC
V: TRBV29-1; J: TRBJ2-3; size: once; D: -; CDR3: CSHTASTDTQYF; DNA: TGCAGCCATACAGCTAGCACAGATACGCAGTATTTT
V: TRBV3-1/TRBV3-2; J: TRBJ2-3; size: once; D: TRBD2; CDR3: CASSQRWGGSRYTDTQYF; DNA: TGTGCCAGCAGCCAACGATGGGGAGGGTCCCGATACACAGATACGCAGTATTTT
V: TRBV18; J: TRBJ1-5; size: -; D: TRBD1; CDR3: CASSTDRGYQPQHF; DNA: TGTGCCAGCTCAACCGACAGGGGTTATCAGCCCCAGCATTTT
V: TRBV2; J: TRBJ1-1; size: -; D: -; CDR3: CASSYQALGNTEAFF; DNA: TGTGCCAGCAGTTATCAGGCGTTGGGGAACACTGAAGCTTTCTTT
V: TRBV6-1; J: TRBJ1-3; size: -; D: TRBD1; CDR3: CASSEGQGSSGNTIYF; DNA: TGTGCCAGCAGTGAAGGACAGGGGTCCTCTGGAAACACCATATATTTT
V: TRBV29-1; J: TRBJ1-2; size: -; D: -; CDR3: CSVDTGIYGYTF; DNA: TGCAGCGTTGACACAGGGATTTATGGCTACACCTTC
V: TRBV2; J: TRBJ1-5; size: -; D: -; CDR3: CASSDRVLNQPQHF; DNA: TGTGCCAGCAGCGACCGGGTCCTCAATCAGCCCCAGCATTTT
V: TRBV4-2; J: TRBJ2-7; size: -; D: -; CDR3: CASSQEWGDPQYF; DNA: TGTGCCAGCAGCCAAGAATGGGGGGACCCACAGTACTTC
V: TRBV27; J: TRBJ1-2; size: -; D: -; CDR3: CASSPVVLRQSSNYGYTF; DNA: TGTGCCAGCAGCCCAGTCGTTTTACGCCAATCTTCAAACTATGGCTACACCTTC
V: TRBV29-1; J: TRBJ1-2; size: -; D: -; CDR3: CSAQGRENGYTF; DNA: TGCAGCGCGCAGGGGAGAGAGAATGGCTACACCTTC
V: TRBV30; J: TRBJ1-2; size: -; D: -; CDR3: CAWNLQNNYGYTF; DNA: TGTGCCTGGAACCTACAGAATAACTATGGCTACACCTTC
V: TRBV6-5; J: TRBJ1-2; size: -; D: -; CDR3: CASSYSRITVNYGYTF; DNA: TGTGCCAGCAGTTACTCGCGCATCACAGTTAACTATGGCTACACCTTC
V: TRBV2; J: TRBJ2-3; size: once; D: -; CDR3: CASRPDDVGGQYF; DNA: TGTGCCAGCAGGCCTGACGATGTGGGAGGGCAGTATTTT
V: TRBV5-1; J: TRBJ1-2; size: -; D: -; CDR3: CASSEDNPNYGYTF; DNA: TGCGCCAGCAGCGAGGACAACCCTAACTATGGCTACACCTTC
V: TRBV29-1; J: TRBJ2-7; size: -; D: TRBD1; CDR3: CSVEDRQGIRREQYF; DNA: TGCAGCGTTGAAGATAGACAGGGAATCCGCCGCGAGCAGTACTTC
V: TRBV5-1; J: TRBJ2-3; size: -; D: -; CDR3: CASSFPGDTQYF; DNA: TGCGCCAGCAGCTTTCCGGGGGATACGCAGTATTTT
V: TRBV5-6; J: TRBJ2-7; size: -; D: TRBD1; CDR3: CASSSSGTGLKYF; DNA: TGTGCCAGCAGCTCCTCCGGGACAGGGCTAAAGTACTTC
V: TRBV2; J: TRBJ1-3; size: -; D: -; CDR3: CASSRDTNSGNTIYF; DNA: TGTGCCAGCAGCCGGGACACCAACTCTGGAAACACCATATATTTT
V: TRBV18; J: TRBJ1-6; size: -; D: TRBD1; CDR3: CASSPLGQGDSPLHF; DNA: TGTGCCAGCTCACCTCTCGGACAGGGAGATTCACCCCTCCACTTT
V: TRBV18; J: TRBJ1-2; size: -; D: -; CDR3: CASSPHVLRGDGYTF; DNA: TGTGCCAGCTCACCACATGTCCTGCGGGGAGATGGCTACACCTTC
V: TRBV6-5; J: TRBJ1-2; size: -; D: TRBD1; CDR3: CASGGQGQNYGYTF; DNA: TGTGCCAGCGGCGGACAGGGACAAAACTATGGCTACACCTTC
V: TRBV5-6; J: TRBJ2-2; size: -; D: TRBD1; CDR3: CASSAWDSHTGELFF; DNA: TGTGCCAGCAGCGCCTGGGACAGTCACACCGGGGAGCTGTTTTTT
V: TRBV12-3/TRBV12-4; J: TRBJ2-7; size: -; D: -; CDR3: CASSFGPSYEQYF; DNA: TGTGCCAGCAGTTTTGGGCCCTCCTACGAGCAGTACTTC
V: TRBV19; J: TRBJ1-2; size: -; D: -; CDR3: CASSLSGGPYGYTF; DNA: TGTGCCAGTAGTCTCAGCGGGGGGCCCTATGGCTACACCTTC
V: TRBV28; J: TRBJ1-1; size: -; D: -; CDR3: CASSFRTVNLEAFF; DNA: TGTGCCAGCAGTTTCAGGACAGTGAACCTTGAAGCTTTCTTT
V: TRBV6-1; J: TRBJ2-7; size: -; D: TRBD2; CDR3: CASSEVGRRTSGGRDEQYF; DNA: TGTGCCAGCAGTGAAGTTGGCAGGAGAACTAGCGGGGGACGCGACGAGCAGTACTTC
V: TRBV30; J: TRBJ1-5; size: -; D: -; CDR3: CAWSDPRRAGQPQHF; DNA: TGTGCCTGGAGTGACCCTCGGAGGGCGGGCCAGCCCCAGCATTTT
V: TRBV4-3; J: TRBJ1-1; size: once; D: -; CDR3: CASSQDSQGLTEAFF; DNA: TGCGCCAGCAGCCAAGATAGCCAGGGGCTCACTGAAGCTTTCTTT
V: TRBV5-1; J: TRBJ2-3; size: once; D: TRBD2; CDR3: CASGISGEAVAQYF; DNA: TGCGCCAGCGGCATTAGCGGGGAGGCGGTGGCGCAGTATTTT
V: TRBV28; J: TRBJ1-2; size: -; D: -; CDR3: CASSFTANYGYTF; DNA: TGTGCCAGCAGTTTTACAGCTAACTATGGCTACACCTTC
V: TRBV19; J: TRBJ1-4; size: -; D: -; CDR3: CASKGQGHDNEKLFF; DNA: TGTGCCAGTAAGGGTCAAGGACACGATAATGAAAAACTGTTTTTT
V: TRBV25-1; J: TRBJ1-2; size: -; D: -; CDR3: CASSDQGSYGYTF; DNA: TGTGCCAGCAGTGATCAGGGGAGCTATGGCTACACCTTC
V: TRBV29-1; J: TRBJ1-1; size: -; D: TRBD1; CDR3: CSVRQGATEAFF; DNA: TGCAGCGTTAGACAGGGGGCCACTGAAGCTTTCTTT
V: TRBV5-1; J: TRBJ2-3; size: -; D: -; CDR3: CASSWGPGTDTQYF; DNA: TGCGCCAGCAGCTGGGGGCCAGGCACAGATACGCAGTATTTT
V: TRBV7-3; J: TRBJ1-1; size: -; D: TRBD1; CDR3: CASSVGTGDTEAFF; DNA: TGTGCCAGCAGCGTGGGGACAGGGGACACTGAAGCTTTCTTT
V: TRBV4-1; J: TRBJ2-3; size: once; D: TRBD2; CDR3: CASSQSGLAGDTDTQYF; DNA: TGCGCCAGCAGCCAATCCGGACTAGCGGGGGACACAGATACGCAGTATTTT
V: TRBV6-5; J: TRBJ1-2; size: -; D: -; CDR3: CASSYGGAPGGYTF; DNA: TGTGCCAGCAGTTACGGTGGGGCTCCCGGTGGCTACACCTTC
V: TRBV5-4; J: TRBJ1-6; size: few; D: TRBD1; CDR3: CASSPGQAYSPLHF; DNA: TGTGCCAGCAGCCCGGGACAGGCCTATTCACCCCTCCACTTT
V: TRBV2; J: TRBJ1-1; size: -; D: -; CDR3: CAIMRTDWDTEAFF; DNA: TGTGCCATAATGAGGACAGATTGGGACACTGAAGCTTTCTTT
V: TRBV5-8; J: TRBJ2-3; size: -; D: TRBD1; CDR3: CASSPLISAGGLYTQYF; DNA: TGTGCCAGCAGCCCGCTTATTAGTGCAGGGGGCTTATATACGCAGTATTTT
V: TRBV7-8; J: TRBJ2-7; size: -; D: TRBD2; CDR3: CASSRGRDGYEQYF; DNA: TGTGCCAGCAGCCGAGGGAGGGACGGCTACGAGCAGTACTTC
V: TRBV29-1; J: TRBJ1-3; size: -; D: -; CDR3: CSGRDSGNTIYF; DNA: TGCAGCGGGCGGGATTCTGGAAACACCATATATTTT
V: TRBV14; J: TRBJ1-2; size: -; D: -; CDR3: CASRDPGDTRRGYTF; DNA: TGTGCCAGCAGGGATCCGGGAGATACCAGGCGGGGCTACACCTTC
V: TRBV18; J: TRBJ2-7; size: few; D: TRBD1; CDR3: CASSPRQGVNEQYF; DNA: TGTGCCAGCTCACCCCGACAGGGTGTTAACGAGCAGTACTTC
V: TRBV18; J: TRBJ1-5; size: -; D: -; CDR3: CASSPGQGNQPQHF; DNA: TGTGCCAGCTCACCGGGCCAGGGCAATCAGCCCCAGCATTTT
V: TRBV2; J: TRBJ1-1; size: -; D: TRBD1; CDR3: CASRGYRGWTEAFF; DNA: TGTGCCAGCAGGGGATACAGGGGGTGGACTGAAGCTTTCTTT
V: TRBV6-5; J: TRBJ2-7; size: -; D: -; CDR3: CASSPTGMSEQYF; DNA: TGTGCCAGCAGTCCTACAGGGATGAGCGAGCAGTACTTC
V: TRBV5-1; J: TRBJ2-3; size: -; D: TRBD2; CDR3: CASSFLAGATDTQYF; DNA: TGCGCCAGCAGCTTCCTAGCGGGGGCCACAGATACGCAGTATTTT
V: TRBV24-1; J: TRBJ1-5; size: -; D: -; CDR3: CATRPGEISNQPQHF; DNA: TGTGCCACCAGGCCGGGAGAGATTAGCAATCAGCCCCAGCATTTT